The following is a T cell receptor beta chain sequence with its context. Its matching antigen is unknown. The data were taken from a study of T cell responses to AZD1222 COVID-19 vaccine. Study details: Second-dose intervals of approximately 4 or approximately 12 weeks were pooled. General study points: In all cases, repertoires were sampled only after the peak T cell response. Just a handful of people given AZD1222 tested seropositive at baseline. It should be noted that donors were predominantly white British and more often female, and clonal diversity was possibly underestimated.

CDR1 MDHEN and CDR2 SYDVKM come from the germline V gene. The CDR3 has 16 residues. V dropped 2 bases and J dropped 12 bases, with 23 bases sitting between them. The protocol was immunoSEQ multiplex PCR, while the TCRdb copy is restricted to in-frame clones and leaves out a portion. The table has under 150,000 clones, approximately 92% seen once. This receptor was identified in an adult in good health. The rearrangement uses TRBV28 and TRBJ2-4; D ambiguous. The source was peripheral blood, collected on day 0 of AZD1222 vaccination. The CDR3 spells CASSLESGAAKAYQYF. The CDR3 DNA reads TGTGCCAGCAGTTTAGAGTCCGGCGCCGCGAAGGCGTATCAGTACTTC.